What follows describes a single TCR beta chain. Its antigen remains unidentified. The entry originates in a study of T cell repertoires in cytomegalovirus infection. TCRdb reanalysed the reads using MiXCR and keeps one entry per CDR3 protein. The sample has 250,000 to 300,000 distinct CDR3 sequences, roughly 9% seen once. The length of the CDR3 is 13 residues. Per the germline V gene, CDR1 is SGHRS and CDR2 is YFSETQ. Study-wide results and limits: Pooled public TCR beta family frequency picked out CMV carriers with the relevant HLA.

The rearrangement links TRBV5-1 to TRBJ1-4, with D hard to call. This TCR was recovered from a human donor in good health (CMV status not recorded). Some clones in this sample may be carry-over from other donors' samples. The sequenced material came from PBMCs. CDR3 sequence: CLGPTSRNEKLFF. The DNA for the CDR3 is TGCCTCGGTCCAACCTCGAGAAATGAAAAACTGTTTTTT.